This TCR beta chain was sequenced during a study of blood T cell repertoires in COVID-19. At the level of the study: Samples taken during acute and convalescent COVID-19 were collected in the United States, Italy and Spain. PBMCs, B-cell-depleted T cells, or T cells provided the cDNA or gDNA that made up the material.

Per the study methods: Nucleated cell counts were estimated from reference gene primer amplification. Profiling relied on immunoSEQ multiplex PCR, and the TCRdb table lists in-frame clones only, not all of them. V, J and clone size are those of that table, while D and trimming were read from the DNA. The sample shows more than 200,000 clones, roughly 83% of them seen only once. The V gene's germline CDR1 is MNHNY and CDR2 SVGAGI (reference sequence). With 8 bases clipped from V and 0 bases from J, the junction kept 7 bases outside the gene matches. CDR3 length: 14 amino acids. This clonotype was obtained from a man older than 75 with acute or convalescent COVID-19. Sequencing input: peripheral blood. The rearrangement joins TRBV6-6 to TRBJ2-7, with TRBD1 matching over 7 bases. In DNA form, the CDR3 reads TGTGCCAGCGCGAGACAGGGTAGCTCCTACGAGCAGTACTTC. Protein: CASARQGSSYEQYF.